A selection of T cell receptor beta chains follows, all from one sample in a study of early T cells in non-severe SARS-CoV-2 infection. One entry per CDR3 protein, called by TCRdb with MiXCR from the 5' RACE reads. In the table there are over 45,000 distinct CDR3 sequences, about 7.7% of which are singletons. Material: whole blood, obtained at baseline. The receptors originated from an adult who was a healthcare worker with PCR-confirmed SARS-CoV-2 infection or an uninfected control (not recorded which). Both conserved end residues are part of each CDR3. Fields, in order: clone size, V gene, D gene, J gene, CDR3 DNA, CDR3 protein. D genes are given only for firm matches. The size of a clone is reported for some rows only, either as once, few or many, or as a class for expanded clones.

.,TRBV30,TRBD1,TRBJ2-7,TGTGCCTGGAGTGTCGGGGCAGGGGGCGACGAGCAGTACTTC,CAWSVGAGGDEQYF
many,TRBV11-2,TRBD2,TRBJ2-1,TGTGCCAGCAGCCCCCCAACTAGCGGATGGGTGAGTGAGCAGTTCTTC,CASSPPTSGWVSEQFF
few,TRBV19,TRBD2,TRBJ2-1,TGTGCCAGTAGGGGCGGGATAGCGGGAGGGCCATACAATGAGCAGTTCTTC,CASRGGIAGGPYNEQFF
.,TRBV11-1,TRBD2,TRBJ2-1,TGTGCCAGCAGCTTACATGGGACTAGACGGGCCCATGAGCAGTTCTTC,CASSLHGTRRAHEQFF
few,TRBV28,.,TRBJ2-7,TGTGCCAGCAGACCCTCGGGGGCTGGAGAGCAGTACTTC,CASRPSGAGEQYF
few,TRBV2,.,TRBJ2-7,TGTGCCAGCAGTCCTCTAGCGAGAGCGACCTACGAGCAGTACTTC,CASSPLARATYEQYF
.,TRBV28,TRBD1,TRBJ2-7,TGTGCCAGCAGTTTCCGGGACAGGGAATCCTACGAGCAGTACTTC,CASSFRDRESYEQYF
many,TRBV7-9,TRBD2,TRBJ2-1,TGTGCCAGCAGCCCAAGACTAGCGCCCCGCCGGGGGCAGTTCTTC,CASSPRLAPRRGQFF
.,TRBV6-2/TRBV6-3,TRBD1,TRBJ2-7,TGTGCCAGCAGAAGGACAGGCGGACACGAGCAGTACTTC,CASRRTGGHEQYF
.,TRBV7-2,.,TRBJ2-4,TGTGCCAGCAGCTTAGCGCCCTCCCCCACCGCCAAAAACATTCAGTACTTC,CASSLAPSPTAKNIQYF
many,TRBV7-2,.,TRBJ2-2,TGTGCCAGCACCCTTTCGACAGCCACCACCGGGGAGCTGTTTTTT,CASTLSTATTGELFF
few,TRBV5-1,.,TRBJ2-7,TGCGCCAGCAGCCCGGGGGGCAGACCCTCTCCCATCGAGCAGTACTTC,CASSPGGRPSPIEQYF
few,TRBV5-1,.,TRBJ2-1,TGCGCCAGCAGCCCCGATCTAGGGAGGGGGCTCTCCTACAATGAGCAGTTCTTC,CASSPDLGRGLSYNEQFF
many,TRBV29-1,TRBD2,TRBJ2-3,TGCAGCGCCTCGGCGGTCAGCGGGGCAGATACGCAGTATTTT,CSASAVSGADTQYF
.,TRBV12-3/TRBV12-4,.,TRBJ2-1,TGTGCCAGCAGTTTTACGATACGTGGGTACGAAACCTACAATGAGCAGTTCTTC,CASSFTIRGYETYNEQFF
many,TRBV20-1,.,TRBJ1-1,TGCAGTGTTGCGGGGCCTGAAGCTTTCTTT,CSVAGPEAFF
few,TRBV7-2,.,TRBJ2-3,TGTGCCAGCAGCCTAGGGACGGCCCGCACAGATACGCAGTATTTT,CASSLGTARTDTQYF
many,TRBV11-2,.,TRBJ2-6,TGTGCCAGCAGCACCATGGGCTCTGGGGCCAACGTCCTGACTTTC,CASSTMGSGANVLTF
many,TRBV7-9,TRBD2,TRBJ2-3,TGTGCCAGCAGTCCTAGCGGGTCCACAGATACGCAGTATTTT,CASSPSGSTDTQYF
few,TRBV11-2,TRBD1,TRBJ2-7,TGTGCCAGCAGTCGGGGACAGGGGGCTACCTACGAGCAGTACTTC,CASSRGQGATYEQYF
many,TRBV7-9,TRBD1,TRBJ2-1,TGTGCCAGCAGCTTACGGCGTAAACCGGGACAGGGATACAATGAGCAGTTCTTC,CASSLRRKPGQGYNEQFF
few,TRBV7-9,TRBD1,TRBJ2-5,TGTGCCAGCAGCCCCGACCAGACAGGGGGAGAGACCCAGTACTTC,CASSPDQTGGETQYF
few,TRBV19,TRBD1,TRBJ1-5,TGTGCCAGTACACTGAGGCCACCGGGACAGGACAATCAGCCCCAGCATTTT,CASTLRPPGQDNQPQHF
few,TRBV20-1,TRBD1,TRBJ2-7,TGCAGTGCTATACCCCAGGGGGCGCGAGTGGGATACGAGCAGTACTTC,CSAIPQGARVGYEQYF
few,TRBV4-1,.,TRBJ1-1,TGCGCCAGCAGCCCCTCCGGGGGGGCTGAAGCTTTCTTT,CASSPSGGAEAFF
many,TRBV2,.,TRBJ2-1,TGTGCCAGCACCCTTCAGAAGGGGATTGAGCAGTTCTTC,CASTLQKGIEQFF
few,TRBV25-1,TRBD1,TRBJ1-2,TGTGCCAGCAGTGAGGGACAGCAGGCCTATGGCTACACCTTC,CASSEGQQAYGYTF
.,TRBV20-1,TRBD2,TRBJ2-7,TGCAGTGCTAGTTCCTCCCTTACTACTAGCGGGAGTGGGAACGAGCAGTACTTC,CSASSSLTTSGSGNEQYF
.,TRBV6-5,.,TRBJ2-5,TGTGCCAGCAGCGAAACGTGGGCAGACCAAGAGACCCAGTACTTC,CASSETWADQETQYF
few,TRBV28,.,TRBJ2-7,TGTGCCGGGCTGGGTGAGCAGTACTTC,CAGLGEQYF
.,TRBV7-9,TRBD1,TRBJ2-1,TGTGCCAGCAGCTTATCTAGGGGGCCAACCTACAATGAGCAGTTCTTC,CASSLSRGPTYNEQFF
many,TRBV7-9,.,TRBJ2-3,TGTGCCAGCAGCACTAGACGGCTAGTCCCAGATACGCAGTATTTT,CASSTRRLVPDTQYF
few,TRBV20-1,TRBD2,TRBJ2-5,TGCAGTGTTTTAGCGGGGGGGAAAGAGACCCAGTACTTC,CSVLAGGKETQYF
many,TRBV7-6,TRBD1,TRBJ1-6,TGTGCCAGCAGCTCCGGACAGGTTGATAATTCACCCCTCCACTTT,CASSSGQVDNSPLHF
.,TRBV3-1,.,TRBJ1-1,TGTGCCAGCAGCCAAGGAGGGAACACTGAAGCTTTCTTT,CASSQGGNTEAFF
few,TRBV18,.,TRBJ2-7,TGTGCCAGCTCATCGGCTAGTTCCGCCCTCGAGCAGTACTTC,CASSSASSALEQYF
many,TRBV20-1,.,TRBJ1-5,TGCAGTGCTAAACGGGCAGCCAGTCAGCCCCAGCATTTT,CSAKRAASQPQHF
many,TRBV7-9,.,TRBJ1-2,TGTGCCAGCAGCCCACCCAGGGGCAGGTATGGCTACACCTTC,CASSPPRGRYGYTF
.,TRBV12-3/TRBV12-4,.,TRBJ2-5,TGTGCCAGCAGTTTAGACCGGCTGGAGACCCAGTACTTC,CASSLDRLETQYF
.,TRBV6-1,.,TRBJ1-3,TGTGCCAGCAGTGAACCCCCCGTCGGGGAATATTTT,CASSEPPVGEYF
.,TRBV7-9,.,TRBJ2-7,TGTGCCAGCAGCTTTAGCGCCGGCAGCTCCTACGAGCAGTACTTC,CASSFSAGSSYEQYF
.,TRBV20-1,.,TRBJ2-7,TGCAGTGCTCTTCAACTGGGGGAGAGCTCCTACGAGCAGTACTTC,CSALQLGESSYEQYF
many,TRBV27,TRBD2,TRBJ2-5,TGTGCCAGCAGTCCTCATAAGACTAGCGGGAAGACCCAGTACTTC,CASSPHKTSGKTQYF
few,TRBV7-6,TRBD1,TRBJ2-2,TGTGCCAGCAGGGATACACAGGGGAGAGGAGAGACCGGGGAGCTGTTTTTT,CASRDTQGRGETGELFF
.,TRBV5-1,.,TRBJ1-4,TGCGCCAGCAATCGGGGCCCAGGGAGGAATGAAAAACTGTTTTTT,CASNRGPGRNEKLFF
many,TRBV20-1,.,TRBJ2-4,TGCAGTGCCTGGGACGGTCCCCAAAACATTCAGTACTTC,CSAWDGPQNIQYF
.,TRBV28,.,TRBJ2-3,TGTGCCAGCAGTCATATGACAGGTAGAGAGGCAGATACGCAGTATTTT,CASSHMTGREADTQYF
many,TRBV13,.,TRBJ2-7,TGTGCCAGCAGCTTAGGCCTTTTCTCGGCCTACGAGCAGTACTTC,CASSLGLFSAYEQYF
few,TRBV6-5,TRBD2,TRBJ2-5,TGTGCCAGCAGACTATATAGCGGGATACAAGAGACCCAGTACTTC,CASRLYSGIQETQYF
few,TRBV6-2/TRBV6-3,TRBD1,TRBJ2-4,TGTGCCAGCAGGGAACCGGACAGGGCGAAAAACATTCAGTACTTC,CASREPDRAKNIQYF
.,TRBV5-4,.,TRBJ2-7,TGTGCCAGCAGCTTGGATAGTACGGGCGAGCAGTACTTC,CASSLDSTGEQYF
few,TRBV29-1,.,TRBJ2-7,TGCAGCGTTGAAGAGGTGACAGGCTCCTACGAGCAGTACTTC,CSVEEVTGSYEQYF
.,TRBV20-1,TRBD2,TRBJ2-5,TGCAGTGCTACTGGACTAGCGGGAGGGCCGAGTGAGACCCAGTACTTC,CSATGLAGGPSETQYF
.,TRBV5-6,.,TRBJ2-6,TGTGCCAGCAATGTCGGCAGGCCGATGAGATCTGGGGCCAACGTCCTGACTTTC,CASNVGRPMRSGANVLTF
many,TRBV4-1,.,TRBJ1-2,TGCGCCAGCAGCCAAGAGGCGACACTCGCGCTCTATGGCTACACCTTC,CASSQEATLALYGYTF